This TCR beta chain was documented in a study of control samples from healthy donors and cancer patients. Clones were read by immunoSEQ multiplex PCR, and TCRdb kept only the in-frame ones, dropping some. Of about 150,000 clones listed, about 93% are singletons. Germline values: CDR1 SGHNT, CDR2 YYREEE (reference sequence). This CDR3 comprises 15 residues. V lost 10 bases to trimming and J lost 6 bases, with 24 bases between them. The sample taken for sequencing was blood. The rearrangement joins TRBV5-4 to TRBJ2-3; tentatively, D is TRBD2 (6 bases). The TCR was taken from a man over 45 in good health. The CDR3 reads CAVGSGPTRGDTQYF. Written as DNA, the CDR3 is TGTGCCGTGGGCAGCGGGCCTACAAGAGGGGATACGCAGTATTTT. Full variable domain (missing parts from reference TRBV5-4 and TRBJ2-3): ETGVTQSPTHLIKTRGQQVTLRCSSQSGHNTVSWYQQALGQGPQFIFQYYREEENGRGNFPPRFSGLQFPNYSSELNVNALELDDSALYLCAVGSGPTRGDTQYFGPGTRLTVL.